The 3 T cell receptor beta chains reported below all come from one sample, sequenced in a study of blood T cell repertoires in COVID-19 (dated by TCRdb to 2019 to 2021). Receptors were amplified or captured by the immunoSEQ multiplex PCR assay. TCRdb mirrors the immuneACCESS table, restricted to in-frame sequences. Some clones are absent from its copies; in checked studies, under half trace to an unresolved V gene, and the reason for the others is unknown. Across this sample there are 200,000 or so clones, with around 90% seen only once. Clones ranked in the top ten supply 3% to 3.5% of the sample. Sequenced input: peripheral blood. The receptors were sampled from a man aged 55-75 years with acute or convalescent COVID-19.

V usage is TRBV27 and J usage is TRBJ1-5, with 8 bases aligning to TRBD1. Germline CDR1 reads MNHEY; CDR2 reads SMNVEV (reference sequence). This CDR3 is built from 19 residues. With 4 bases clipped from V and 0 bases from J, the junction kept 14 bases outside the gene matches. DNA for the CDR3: TGTGCCAGCAGTTCACAAGCAGGGGGCGTACGATATAGCAATCAGCCCCAGCATTTT. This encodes CASSSQAGGVRYSNQPQHF.

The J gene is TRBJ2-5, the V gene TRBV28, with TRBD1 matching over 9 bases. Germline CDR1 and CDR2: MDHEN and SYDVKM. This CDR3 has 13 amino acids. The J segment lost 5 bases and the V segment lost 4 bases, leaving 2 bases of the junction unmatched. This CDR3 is CASSYRGPETQYF. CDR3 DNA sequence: TGTGCCAGCAGTTACAGGGGGCCCGAGACCCAGTACTTC.

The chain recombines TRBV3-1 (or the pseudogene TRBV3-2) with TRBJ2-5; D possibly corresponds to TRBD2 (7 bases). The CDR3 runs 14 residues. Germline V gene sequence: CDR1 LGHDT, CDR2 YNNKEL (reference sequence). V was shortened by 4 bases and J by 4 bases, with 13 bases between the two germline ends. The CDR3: CASSLRGGSETQYF. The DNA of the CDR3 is TGTGCCAGCAGCCTCAGGGGAGGGTCAGAGACCCAGTACTTC.